The TCR beta chain described here comes from a study of blood T cell repertoires in COVID-19. The CDR3 totals 15 residues. The germline gives CDR1 GTSNPN, CDR2 SVGIG (reference sequence). The ends lost 2 bases at V and 1 base at J; junction bases unmatched: 3. Original analysis: Quantification of nucleated cells was approximated via reference gene primer amplification. Assay used: immunoSEQ multiplex PCR; TCRdb lists only in-frame clones, some missing. V and J calls and clone size follow that table, whereas D and trimming were derived from the DNA. The sample holds about 15,000 clones; about 87% are singletons and the top ten take roughly 9%.

Sequenced material: peripheral blood. The sequence was obtained from a human donor in a cohort sampled during active COVID-19. V is TRBV30 and J is TRBJ2-5; 11 bases map to TRBD2. The CDR3 DNA reads as TGTGCCTGGAGTCCGGGACTAGCGGTCCAAGAGACCCAGTACTTC. Amino acids: CAWSPGLAVQETQYF.